The present TCR beta chain was sequenced within a study of shared clonotypes between healthy human individuals. Study overall: Donor ages ranged 18 to 49 years: a couple of women, a few men. Study-level findings and limits: Memory subsets generally showed smaller estimated richness than naive subsets did. Deeper or shallower sequencing was expected to change how clonotypes are shared among donors.

The method was immunoSEQ multiplex PCR; TCRdb's version includes in-frame clones alone and lacks a portion of them. In the table there are roughly 700,000 clones, roughly 70% of which are singletons. The CDR3 runs to 13 residues. Looked up from germline, CDR1 is SGHTA and CDR2 is FQGTGA. With 5 bases removed from V and 1 base from J, the gap between germline ends came to 8 bases. Points on this clone: Its antigen is not identified. It is likely a read error: a sequence one base away is far more abundant.

The rearrangement joins TRBV7-3 to TRBJ1-1; D possibly corresponds to TRBD1 (6 bases). Sequences were obtained from memory CD4+ T cells sorted from blood. Subset of the sample: CD45RA-negative fraction. The TCR was taken from a woman aged 25 to 39 in good health. The CDR3 here is CASSPTGNTEAFF. The CDR3 DNA is TGTGCCAGCAGCCCGACAGGGAACACTGAAGCTTTCTTT.